The 16 T cell receptor beta chains below all came from one sample that was sequenced in a study of beta chain features in type 1 diabetes. Reverse transcribing all isolated RNA meant expressed TCRB transcripts were sequenced. The assay was immunoSEQ multiplex PCR, and TCRdb's table has in-frame clones only and misses some. Among more than 350,000 clones listed, more than 9.5% were seen once. Material: naive CD4+ T cells from blood. Every receptor here comes from a woman between 18 and 30 years old in good health.

This clone appeared a few times. The chain uses TRBV7-9 and TRBJ1-6; no firm D call. Germline V gene data show CDR1 as SEHNR and CDR2 as FQNEAQ (reference sequence). Deletions cut 2 bases from V and 2 bases from J, with 7 bases between. The CDR3 length is 15 residues. Here the CDR3 DNA reads TGTGCCAGCAGCTTAAGAGGACCCTATAATTCACCCCTCCACTTT. It specifies CASSLRGPYNSPLHF.

The chain has TRBV11-2 and TRBJ1-1; TRBD1 agrees at 8 bases. The junction had 6 bases not matched to a gene; V was cut back by 3 bases and J by 0 bases. This CDR3 has 16 amino acids. Germline CDR1 SGHAT, CDR2 FQNNGV. Here the CDR3 reads CASSFSGGLLNTEAFF. CDR3 coding DNA: TGTGCCAGCAGCTTTTCAGGGGGCCTACTGAACACTGAAGCTTTCTTT.

The V call is TRBV9, the J call TRBJ2-2, with TRBD2 identical over 7 bases. The CDR3 covers 14 residues. The V gene end was trimmed by 4 bases and the J gene end by 7 bases; junction bases not matched to a gene: 7. Per germline, CDR1 SGDLS and CDR2 YYNGEE. CDR3 residues: CASSPGGVYGELFF. In nucleotides, the CDR3 is TGTGCCAGCAGCCCGGGGGGAGTGTACGGGGAGCTGTTTTTT.

V and J are TRBV6-5 and TRBJ1-1; D might be TRBD1 (5 bases). The V and J ends lost 0 bases and 4 bases respectively, with 12 bases between them. The CDR3 runs 15 residues. CDR1 is MNHEY, CDR2 SVGAGI, per germline. CDR3 residues: CASSYSRGISTEAFF. The CDR3 DNA sequence: TGTGCCAGCAGTTACTCGAGGGGTATTAGCACTGAAGCTTTCTTT.

In its sample, this clone was seen a few times. The gene calls are TRBV29-1 and TRBJ2-5; 8 nucleotides align to TRBD1. In germline, CDR1 is SQVTM, CDR2 ANQGSEA. This CDR3 comprises 12 residues. V shed 5 bases and J 11 bases; nucleotides not matched to a gene: 10. CDR3 region: CSVNIRGQEQYF. In DNA, the CDR3 is TGCAGCGTTAACATCAGGGGGCAAGAGCAGTACTTC.

This clone appeared a few times. The CDR3 reads CASSPPPGSAPGQFF. The DNA for the CDR3 is TGTGCCAGCAGCCCGCCGCCGGGCTCGGCCCCTGGGCAGTTCTTC. V is TRBV7-2 and J is TRBJ2-1; the D is unclear. Germline CDR1 SGHTA, CDR2 FQGNSA. Trimming stripped 5 bases from V and 12 bases from J, with 23 bases between. The CDR3 contains 15 residues.

The CDR3 DNA reads TGTGCCAGCAGCTTAGAACCCGGGGGAGGCGAGCAGTACTTC. This sequence encodes CASSLEPGGGEQYF. The J gene is TRBJ2-7, the V gene TRBV7-2, with D maybe TRBD2 (6 bases). The V and J ends lost 1 base and 6 bases respectively, with 13 bases between them. Germline loops: CDR1 SGHTA, CDR2 FQGNSA. CDR3 length: 14 amino acids.

This clone was picked up a small number of times. The chain combines TRBV4-3 with TRBJ2-6, with no clear D. V lost 2 bases and J lost 0, with 8 bases in between. CDR1 and CDR2 from the germline V gene are LGHNA and YSLEER. The CDR3 is 16 residues long. CDR3 nucleotide sequence: TGCGCCAGCAGCCAACTACACCGCTCTGGGGCCAACGTCCTGACTTTC. Its protein product is CASSQLHRSGANVLTF.

This clone was counted a few times. The chain recombines TRBV5-6 with TRBJ2-3; D possibly corresponds to TRBD2 (5 bases). This CDR3 has 15 residues. The germline V gene has CDR1 SGHDT and CDR2 YYEEEE. V gave up 0 bases and J gave up 0 bases, with 8 bases separating them. CDR3 coding DNA: TGTGCCAGCAGCTTGGGCCCGGGAAGCACAGATACGCAGTATTTT. Translating gives CASSLGPGSTDTQYF.

This clone was seen only a few times. The chain links TRBV9 to TRBJ2-2, with 7 bases fitting TRBD1. CDR3 length equals 16 residues. J gave up 0 bases and V 4 bases, and 6 bases lay outside the gene matches. CDR1 is SGDLS, CDR2 YYNGEE, per germline. CDR3 region: CASSPSGQTNTGELFF. The CDR3 region has the DNA TGTGCCAGCAGCCCCTCGGGACAGACGAACACCGGGGAGCTGTTTTTT.

Here the CDR3 reads CASSPGHGDNEQFF. The CDR3, as DNA: TGTGCCAGCTCACCAGGTCATGGGGACAATGAGCAGTTCTTC. This chain connects TRBV18 to TRBJ2-1; D gene uncertain. V lost 2 bases to trimming and J lost 5 bases, with 10 bases between them. The CDR3 contains 14 residues. Germline-derived CDR1 and CDR2 are KGHSH and LQKENI.

The chain uses TRBV7-2 and TRBJ2-1; possibly TRBD2 for D (6 bases). Trimming took off 4 bases at V and 4 bases at J, with 17 bases between the two ends. Germline V gives CDR1 SGHTA, CDR2 FQGNSA. The CDR3 has 16 residues. The CDR3 reads CASSSRTTTDYNEQFF. CDR3 nucleotides: TGTGCCAGCAGCTCCCGGACTACCACGGATTACAATGAGCAGTTCTTC.

The gene calls are TRBV29-1 and TRBJ2-2, with TRBD1 matching over 9 bases. Per germline, CDR1 SQVTM and CDR2 ANQGSEA. With V trimmed by 4 bases and J by 3 bases, 0 bases remained unmatched. The CDR3 runs to 13 residues. The CDR3 loop is CSVGDRDTGELFF. The CDR3 DNA reads as TGCAGCGTTGGGGACAGGGACACCGGGGAGCTGTTTTTT.

This chain uses TRBV11-3 with TRBJ2-3; a weak D match, TRBD1 (6 bases). Germline CDR1 and CDR2: SGHNT and YENEEA. The length of the CDR3 is 14 residues. With 4 bases removed from V and 3 bases from J, the gap between germline ends came to 11 bases. The CDR3 loop is CASSSQGLTDTQYF. The DNA of the CDR3 is TGTGCCAGCAGCTCCCAGGGGTTGACAGATACGCAGTATTTT.

Worth noting for this clone: This sequence may be a read error, since a much larger clone differs from it by one base. V gene TRBV30 combines with J gene TRBJ1-2; D unclear. Looked up from germline, CDR1 is GTSNPN and CDR2 is SVGIG (reference sequence). V dropped 3 bases and J dropped 8 bases, with 16 bases sitting between them. The CDR3 sequence is 13 residues long. The DNA for the CDR3 is TGTGCCTGGAGGGTTATGGGTGTGGGAGGCTACACCTTC. This codes for CAWRVMGVGGYTF.

This clone showed up just a few times. V usage is TRBV11-1 and J usage is TRBJ2-7; no reliable D call. The V and J ends lost 5 bases and 0 bases respectively, with 8 bases between them. The CDR3 is 13 residues long. Per the germline V gene, CDR1 is SGHAT and CDR2 is FQDESV (reference sequence). In DNA form, the CDR3 reads TGTGCCAGCAGCCCGGGCCTCTCCTACGAGCAGTACGTC. This encodes CASSPGLSYEQYV.